This is a list of T cell receptor beta chains from one sample in a study of T cell changes during pregnancy in multiple sclerosis. Measured with immunoSEQ multiplex PCR; TCRdb has only the in-frame clones, and not every one. Among roughly 100,000 clones listed, around 94% were seen once. The sample consisted of peripheral blood, taken after pregnancy. Receptors were obtained from a female donor with multiple sclerosis, enrolled in a pregnancy study. The CDR3 runs from the conserved cysteine through the conserved F or W. D genes are given only for firm matches. Some rows mark clone size as missing; the rest say once, few, many or name a class of expanded clone.

v_call: TRBV19; j_call: TRBJ2-1; d_call: NA; clone_size: NA; cdr3_length: 15; cdr3_aa: CASSMARGGYNEQFF; cdr3_nt: TGTGCCAGTAGTATGGCGAGGGGGGGCTACAATGAGCAGTTCTTC
v_call: TRBV7-9; j_call: TRBJ2-7; d_call: TRBD2; clone_size: NA; cdr3_length: 14; cdr3_aa: CASSYSGGPYEQYF; cdr3_nt: TGTGCCAGCAGCTATAGCGGGGGACCTTACGAGCAGTACTTC
v_call: TRBV6-4; j_call: TRBJ2-1; d_call: TRBD2; clone_size: few; cdr3_length: 15; cdr3_aa: CASSDSAGPPNEQFF; cdr3_nt: TGTGCCAGCAGTGACTCAGCGGGACCACCCAATGAGCAGTTCTTC
v_call: TRBV5-1; j_call: TRBJ2-7; d_call: TRBD1; clone_size: NA; cdr3_length: 14; cdr3_aa: CASSFRGRVDEQYF; cdr3_nt: TGCGCCAGCAGCTTTAGGGGGCGAGTCGACGAGCAGTACTTC
v_call: TRBV6-5; j_call: TRBJ1-2; d_call: NA; clone_size: NA; cdr3_length: 13; cdr3_aa: CASSYEEYYGYTF; cdr3_nt: TGTGCCAGCAGTTACGAGGAATACTATGGCTACACCTTC
v_call: TRBV9; j_call: TRBJ2-1; d_call: NA; clone_size: NA; cdr3_length: 15; cdr3_aa: CASSVAGRSAREQFF; cdr3_nt: TGTGCCAGCAGCGTAGCTGGGAGGTCTGCTCGTGAGCAGTTCTTC
v_call: TRBV19; j_call: TRBJ2-7; d_call: NA; clone_size: once; cdr3_length: 17; cdr3_aa: CASSTLVRRAPPYEQYF; cdr3_nt: TGTGCCAGTAGTACCTTAGTGAGGAGAGCGCCTCCATACGAGCAGTACTTC
v_call: TRBV27; j_call: TRBJ1-3; d_call: NA; clone_size: NA; cdr3_length: 15; cdr3_aa: CASSLSGGVGNTIYF; cdr3_nt: TGTGCCAGCAGTTTATCAGGGGGAGTTGGAAACACCATATATTTT
v_call: TRBV19; j_call: TRBJ2-1; d_call: NA; clone_size: NA; cdr3_length: 13; cdr3_aa: CASSVGLNNEQFF; cdr3_nt: TGTGCCAGTAGTGTCGGACTCAACAATGAGCAGTTCTTC
v_call: TRBV30; j_call: TRBJ2-7; d_call: NA; clone_size: NA; cdr3_length: 13; cdr3_aa: CAWGQLSSYEQYF; cdr3_nt: TGTGCCTGGGGACAGCTGAGCTCCTACGAGCAGTACTTC
v_call: TRBV10-3; j_call: TRBJ2-5; d_call: NA; clone_size: NA; cdr3_length: 13; cdr3_aa: CAISDREEETQYF; cdr3_nt: TGTGCCATCAGTGACAGGGAAGAAGAGACCCAGTACTTC
v_call: TRBV13; j_call: TRBJ2-7; d_call: TRBD1; clone_size: NA; cdr3_length: 16; cdr3_aa: CASSTFLDRGNSEQYF; cdr3_nt: TGTGCCAGCAGCACATTCTTAGACAGGGGCAACTCCGAGCAGTACTTC
v_call: TRBV14; j_call: TRBJ2-1; d_call: TRBD1; clone_size: NA; cdr3_length: 16; cdr3_aa: CASSQARDRVYNEQFF; cdr3_nt: TGTGCCAGCAGCCAAGCCAGAGACAGGGTCTACAATGAGCAGTTCTTC
v_call: TRBV7-3; j_call: TRBJ2-2; d_call: NA; clone_size: NA; cdr3_length: 13; cdr3_aa: CASSLRTYGELFF; cdr3_nt: TGTGCCAGCAGCCTTAGAACGTACGGGGAGCTGTTTTTT
v_call: TRBV29-1; j_call: TRBJ1-1; d_call: NA; clone_size: few; cdr3_length: 10; cdr3_aa: CSGLHTEAFF; cdr3_nt: TGCAGCGGGCTTCACACTGAAGCTTTCTTT
v_call: TRBV9; j_call: TRBJ1-3; d_call: NA; clone_size: NA; cdr3_length: 16; cdr3_aa: CASSVGSGGPGNTIYF; cdr3_nt: TGTGCCAGCAGCGTAGGCTCCGGAGGCCCTGGAAACACCATATATTTT
v_call: TRBV28; j_call: TRBJ2-7; d_call: NA; clone_size: NA; cdr3_length: 15; cdr3_aa: CASRGGTSVSYEQYF; cdr3_nt: TGTGCCAGCAGGGGCGGGACTTCCGTCTCCTACGAGCAGTACTTC
v_call: TRBV10-3; j_call: TRBJ2-7; d_call: NA; clone_size: NA; cdr3_length: 14; cdr3_aa: CAISDTRRDYEQYF; cdr3_nt: TGTGCCATCAGTGACACACGCCGGGACTACGAGCAGTACTTC
v_call: TRBV4-1; j_call: TRBJ2-2; d_call: NA; clone_size: once; cdr3_length: 18; cdr3_aa: CASSQDGVGVANTGELFF; cdr3_nt: TGCGCCAGCAGCCAAGATGGAGTGGGTGTCGCGAACACCGGGGAGCTGTTTTTT
v_call: TRBV30; j_call: TRBJ2-5; d_call: TRBD1; clone_size: NA; cdr3_length: 17; cdr3_aa: CAWSGTSGHRGQETQYF; cdr3_nt: TGTGCCTGGAGTGGCACTTCTGGACACAGGGGTCAAGAGACCCAGTACTTC
v_call: TRBV7-2; j_call: TRBJ2-5; d_call: TRBD2; clone_size: NA; cdr3_length: 16; cdr3_aa: CASSSNPGGPGETQYF; cdr3_nt: TGTGCCAGCAGCTCAAATCCGGGGGGGCCCGGGGAGACCCAGTACTTC
v_call: TRBV19; j_call: TRBJ1-1; d_call: NA; clone_size: once; cdr3_length: 15; cdr3_aa: CASRHPGVANTEAFF; cdr3_nt: TGTGCCAGTAGGCACCCGGGAGTGGCAAACACTGAAGCTTTCTTT
v_call: TRBV18; j_call: TRBJ1-3; d_call: TRBD1; clone_size: NA; cdr3_length: 16; cdr3_aa: CASSPPGQGYGNTIYF; cdr3_nt: TGTGCCAGCTCACCCCCGGGACAGGGGTATGGAAACACCATATATTTT
v_call: TRBV6-5; j_call: TRBJ1-1; d_call: TRBD1; clone_size: NA; cdr3_length: 15; cdr3_aa: CASSYSTGVGTEAFF; cdr3_nt: TGTGCCAGCAGTTACTCTACAGGGGTTGGCACTGAAGCTTTCTTT
v_call: TRBV4-2; j_call: TRBJ2-1; d_call: TRBD2; clone_size: few; cdr3_length: 12; cdr3_aa: CASSQDGTREFF; cdr3_nt: TGTGCCAGCAGCCAAGATGGGACTAGGGAGTTCTTC
v_call: TRBV13; j_call: TRBJ2-7; d_call: NA; clone_size: NA; cdr3_length: 15; cdr3_aa: CASSLGPDNPYEQYF; cdr3_nt: TGTGCCAGCAGCTTAGGCCCAGATAATCCCTACGAGCAGTACTTC
v_call: TRBV7-2; j_call: TRBJ2-5; d_call: NA; clone_size: NA; cdr3_length: 17; cdr3_aa: CASSLSQGGGWQETQYF; cdr3_nt: TGTGCCAGCAGCTTATCACAGGGAGGGGGGTGGCAAGAGACCCAGTACTTC